This TCR beta chain was found in a study of blood T cells in healthy people across ages. Germline CDR1 is DFQATT and CDR2 is SNEGSKA (reference sequence). The CDR3 extends over 13 amino acids. A sample-barcoded 5' primer and a J-beta primer mix were used in a second PCR of about 7 to 11 cycles. TCRdb recomputed calls from the 5' RACE reads with MiXCR, one row per CDR3 protein. The data show 1.5 million or so distinct CDR3 sequences, 35% to 45% seen once. Sequencing was performed on blood. The TCR sequence derives from a woman between 18 and 29 years old in good health. This chain links TRBV20-1 with TRBJ2-7; D ambiguous. The CDR3 DNA reads TGCGGCCCCGTTAACACAAACTCCTACGAGCAGTACTTC. Protein product: CGPVNTNSYEQYF.